What follows are 2 T cell receptor beta chains derived from one specimen sequenced in a study of cytomegalovirus exposure and HLA in healthy donors. A multiplex PCR was run with 60 Vbeta primers and 13 Jbeta primers. Clones were sequenced by immunoSEQ multiplex PCR, and TCRdb holds only the in-frame ones, with some missing. The data contain about 190,000 clones, 60% to 80% of them singletons. The material sequenced was PBMCs. These receptors all stem from a woman in her twenties or thirties in good health and CMV-seropositive.

The rearrangement uses TRBV19 and TRBJ1-1; D not certain. The CDR3 loop spans 13 amino acids. Germline CDR1 reads LNHDA; CDR2 reads SQIVND (reference sequence). Trimming removed 7 bases at V and 0 bases at J, with 9 bases between. The CDR3 sequence is CASTPGVNTEAFF. Here the CDR3 DNA reads TGTGCCAGTACTCCCGGAGTGAACACTGAAGCTTTCTTT.

This clone was observed a few times. This rearrangement joins TRBV5-1 to TRBJ1-5; 10 nucleotides line up with TRBD1. The CDR3 is 15 residues long. V shed 4 bases and J 2 bases; nucleotides not matched to a gene: 3. Germline V gives CDR1 SGHRS, CDR2 YFSETQ. CDR3 sequence reads: CASSPGTGGNQPQHF. The DNA of the CDR3 is TGCGCCAGCAGCCCCGGGACAGGGGGCAATCAGCCCCAGCATTTT.